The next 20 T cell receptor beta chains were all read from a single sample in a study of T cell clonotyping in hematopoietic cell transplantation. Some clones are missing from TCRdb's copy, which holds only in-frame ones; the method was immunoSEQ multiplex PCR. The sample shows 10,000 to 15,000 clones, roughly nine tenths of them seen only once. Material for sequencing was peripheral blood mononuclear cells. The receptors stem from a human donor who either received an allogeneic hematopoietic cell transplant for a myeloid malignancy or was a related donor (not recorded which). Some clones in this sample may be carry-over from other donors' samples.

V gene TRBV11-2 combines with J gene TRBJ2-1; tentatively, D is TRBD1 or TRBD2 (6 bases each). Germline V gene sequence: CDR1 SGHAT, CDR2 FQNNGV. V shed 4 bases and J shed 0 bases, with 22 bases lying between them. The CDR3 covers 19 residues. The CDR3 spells CASSSPVEGETSSYNEQFF. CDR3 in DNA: TGTGCCAGCAGCTCGCCGGTGGAGGGGGAAACAAGCTCCTACAATGAGCAGTTCTTC.

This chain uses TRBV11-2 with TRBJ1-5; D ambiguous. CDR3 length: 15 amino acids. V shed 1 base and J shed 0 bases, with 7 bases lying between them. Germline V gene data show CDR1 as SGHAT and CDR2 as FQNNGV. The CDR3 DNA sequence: TGTGCCAGCAGCTTAGGTTCTTATAGCAATCAGCCCCAGCATTTT. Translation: CASSLGSYSNQPQHF.

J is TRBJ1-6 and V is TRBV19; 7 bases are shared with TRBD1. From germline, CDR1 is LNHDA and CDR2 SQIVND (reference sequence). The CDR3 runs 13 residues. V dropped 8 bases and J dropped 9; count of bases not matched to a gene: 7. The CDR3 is CASGTVKGSPLHF. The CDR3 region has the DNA TGTGCCAGTGGGACAGTAAAGGGTTCACCCCTCCACTTT. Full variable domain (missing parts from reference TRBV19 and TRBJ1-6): DGGITQSPKYLFRKEGQNVTLSCEQNLNHDAMYWYRQDPGQGLRLIYYSQIVNDFQKGDIAEGYSVSREKKESFPLTVTSAQKNPTAFYLCASGTVKGSPLHFGNGTRLTVT.

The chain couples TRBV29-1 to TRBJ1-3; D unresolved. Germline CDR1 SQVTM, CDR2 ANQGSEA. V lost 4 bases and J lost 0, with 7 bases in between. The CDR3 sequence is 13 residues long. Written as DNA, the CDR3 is TGCAGCGTTGTGAATTACTCTGGAAACACCATATATTTT. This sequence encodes CSVVNYSGNTIYF. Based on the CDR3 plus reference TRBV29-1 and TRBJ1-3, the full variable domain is SAVISQKPSRDICQRGTSLTIQCQVDSQVTMMFWYRQQPGQSLTLIATANQGSEATYESGFVIDKFPISRPNLTFSTLTVSNMSPEDSSIYLCSVVNYSGNTIYFGEGSWLTVV.

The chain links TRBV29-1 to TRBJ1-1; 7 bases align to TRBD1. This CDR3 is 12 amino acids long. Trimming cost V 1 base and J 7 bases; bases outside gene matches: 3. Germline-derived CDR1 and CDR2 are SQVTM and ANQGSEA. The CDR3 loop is CSVEGGQSEAFF. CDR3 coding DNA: TGCAGCGTTGAAGGGGGACAGAGTGAAGCTTTCTTT.

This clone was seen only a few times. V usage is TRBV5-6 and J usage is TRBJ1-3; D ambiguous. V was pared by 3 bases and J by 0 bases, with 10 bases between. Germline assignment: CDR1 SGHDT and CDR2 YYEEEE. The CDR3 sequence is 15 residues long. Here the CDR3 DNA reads TGTGCCAGCAGCTCCCCGGTGAGCTCTGGAAACACCATATATTTT. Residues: CASSSPVSSGNTIYF.

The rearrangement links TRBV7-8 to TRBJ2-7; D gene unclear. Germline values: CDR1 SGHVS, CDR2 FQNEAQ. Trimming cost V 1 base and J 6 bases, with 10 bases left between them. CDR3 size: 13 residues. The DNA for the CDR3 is TGTGCCAGCAGCTTAGAGATAGGGCTCGAGCAGTACTTC. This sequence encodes CASSLEIGLEQYF.

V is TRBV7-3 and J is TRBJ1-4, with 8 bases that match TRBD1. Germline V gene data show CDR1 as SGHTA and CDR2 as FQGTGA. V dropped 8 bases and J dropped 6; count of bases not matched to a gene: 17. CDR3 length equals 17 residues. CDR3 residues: CASPDRGRLGCDEKLFF. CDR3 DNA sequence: TGTGCCAGCCCCGACAGGGGTAGGCTTGGATGTGATGAAAAACTGTTTTTT.

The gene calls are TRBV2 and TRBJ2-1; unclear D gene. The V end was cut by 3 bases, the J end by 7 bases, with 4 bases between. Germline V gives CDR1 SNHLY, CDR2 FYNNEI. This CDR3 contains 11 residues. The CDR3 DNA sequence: TGTGCCAGCAGTGATTGGAATGAGCAGTTCTTC. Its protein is CASSDWNEQFF.

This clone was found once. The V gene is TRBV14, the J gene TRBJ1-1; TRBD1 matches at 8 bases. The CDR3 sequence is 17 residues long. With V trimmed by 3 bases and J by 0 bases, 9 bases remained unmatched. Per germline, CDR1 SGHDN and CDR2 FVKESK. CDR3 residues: CASSHYGQGLMNTEAFF. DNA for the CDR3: TGTGCCAGCAGCCATTATGGACAGGGCTTGATGAACACTGAAGCTTTCTTT.

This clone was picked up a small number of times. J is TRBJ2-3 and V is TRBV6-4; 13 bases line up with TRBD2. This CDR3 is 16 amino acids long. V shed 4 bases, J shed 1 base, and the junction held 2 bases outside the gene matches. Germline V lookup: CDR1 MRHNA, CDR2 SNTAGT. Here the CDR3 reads CASSAGTSGGTDTQYF. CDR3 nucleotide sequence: TGTGCCAGCAGTGCCGGGACTAGCGGGGGCACAGATACGCAGTATTTT.

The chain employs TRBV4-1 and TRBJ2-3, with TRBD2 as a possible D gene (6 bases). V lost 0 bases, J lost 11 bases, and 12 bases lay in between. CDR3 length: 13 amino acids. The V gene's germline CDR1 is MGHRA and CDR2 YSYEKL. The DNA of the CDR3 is TGCGCCAGCAGCCAAGATCCGGGGGAGAGGCAGTATTTT. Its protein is CASSQDPGERQYF.

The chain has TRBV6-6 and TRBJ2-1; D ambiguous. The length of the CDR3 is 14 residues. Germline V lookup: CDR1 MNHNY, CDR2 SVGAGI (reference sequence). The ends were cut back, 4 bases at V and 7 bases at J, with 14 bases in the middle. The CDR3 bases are TGTGCCAGCAGTTCGTCCGGGTTTGGGAATGAGCAGTTCTTC. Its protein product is CASSSSGFGNEQFF.

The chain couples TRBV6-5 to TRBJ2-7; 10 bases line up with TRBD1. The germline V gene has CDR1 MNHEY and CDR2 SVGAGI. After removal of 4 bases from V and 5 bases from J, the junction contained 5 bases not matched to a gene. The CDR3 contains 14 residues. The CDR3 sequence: CASSLGQGLHEQYF. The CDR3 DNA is TGTGCCAGCAGTTTGGGACAGGGGTTGCACGAGCAGTACTTC.

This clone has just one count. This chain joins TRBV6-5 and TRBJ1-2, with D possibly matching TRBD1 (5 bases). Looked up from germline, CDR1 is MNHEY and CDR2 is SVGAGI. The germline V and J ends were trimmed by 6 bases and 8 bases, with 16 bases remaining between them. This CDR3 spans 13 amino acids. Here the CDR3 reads CASSSRRGGGYTF. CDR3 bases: TGTGCCAGCAGCTCCCGGCGGGGGGGAGGCTACACCTTC.

The CDR3 sequence is CASTNQGDSSEAFF. In DNA form, the CDR3 reads TGTGCCAGCACCAACCAGGGGGACTCCTCTGAAGCTTTCTTT. The J gene is TRBJ1-1, the V gene TRBV7-9; 7 nucleotides match TRBD1. The CDR3 is made up of 14 amino acids. Looked up from germline, CDR1 is SEHNR and CDR2 is FQNEAQ (reference sequence). With 7 bases clipped from V and 6 bases from J, the junction kept 11 bases outside the gene matches.

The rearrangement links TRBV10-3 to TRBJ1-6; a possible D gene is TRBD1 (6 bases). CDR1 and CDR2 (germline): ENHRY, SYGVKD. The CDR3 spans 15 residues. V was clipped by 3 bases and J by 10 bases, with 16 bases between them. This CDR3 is CAISDSGAFGSPLHF. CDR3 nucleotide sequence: TGTGCCATCAGTGACTCGGGGGCTTTTGGATCACCCCTCCACTTT.

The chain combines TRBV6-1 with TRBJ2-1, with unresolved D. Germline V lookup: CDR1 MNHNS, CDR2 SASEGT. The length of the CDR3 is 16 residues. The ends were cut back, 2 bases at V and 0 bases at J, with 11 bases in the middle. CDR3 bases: TGTGCCAGCAGTGAACTACCAAACACCTCCTACAATGAGCAGTTCTTC. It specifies CASSELPNTSYNEQFF.

CDR3 nucleotides: TGTGCCAGCAGCTTGGTGTTGTCGGGCGGGAATACGCAGTATTTT. Its translation is CASSLVLSGGNTQYF. The V and J genes are TRBV5-6 and TRBJ2-3; possibly TRBD2 for D (6 bases). V was cut by 0 bases and J by 7 bases, with 15 bases left in between. This CDR3 spans 15 amino acids. Germline V gene sequence: CDR1 SGHDT, CDR2 YYEEEE.

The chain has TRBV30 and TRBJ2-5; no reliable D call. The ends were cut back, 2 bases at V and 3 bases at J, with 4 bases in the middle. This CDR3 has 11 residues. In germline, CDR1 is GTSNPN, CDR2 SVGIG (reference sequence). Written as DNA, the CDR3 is TGTGCCTGGAGTACCGAAGAGACCCAGTACTTC. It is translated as CAWSTEETQYF.